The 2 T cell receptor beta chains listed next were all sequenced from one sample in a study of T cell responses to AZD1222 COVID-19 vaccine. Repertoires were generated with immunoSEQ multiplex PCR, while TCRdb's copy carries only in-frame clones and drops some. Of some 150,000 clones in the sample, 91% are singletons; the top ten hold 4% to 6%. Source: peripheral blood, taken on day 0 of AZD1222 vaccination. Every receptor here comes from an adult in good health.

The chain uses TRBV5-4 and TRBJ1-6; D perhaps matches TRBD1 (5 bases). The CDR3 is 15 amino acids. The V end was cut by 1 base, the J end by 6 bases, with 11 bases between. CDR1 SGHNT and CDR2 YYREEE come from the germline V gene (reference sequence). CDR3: CASSLRQGINSPLHF. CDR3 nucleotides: TGTGCCAGCAGCTTGAGGCAGGGAATTAATTCACCCCTCCACTTT.

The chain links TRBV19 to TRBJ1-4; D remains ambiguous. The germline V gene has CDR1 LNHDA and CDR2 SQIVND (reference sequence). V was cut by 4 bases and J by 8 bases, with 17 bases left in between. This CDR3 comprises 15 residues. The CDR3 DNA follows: TGTGCCAGTAGTAGACCCGGGCCCATCGGGGAAAAACTGTTTTTT. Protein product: CASSRPGPIGEKLFF.